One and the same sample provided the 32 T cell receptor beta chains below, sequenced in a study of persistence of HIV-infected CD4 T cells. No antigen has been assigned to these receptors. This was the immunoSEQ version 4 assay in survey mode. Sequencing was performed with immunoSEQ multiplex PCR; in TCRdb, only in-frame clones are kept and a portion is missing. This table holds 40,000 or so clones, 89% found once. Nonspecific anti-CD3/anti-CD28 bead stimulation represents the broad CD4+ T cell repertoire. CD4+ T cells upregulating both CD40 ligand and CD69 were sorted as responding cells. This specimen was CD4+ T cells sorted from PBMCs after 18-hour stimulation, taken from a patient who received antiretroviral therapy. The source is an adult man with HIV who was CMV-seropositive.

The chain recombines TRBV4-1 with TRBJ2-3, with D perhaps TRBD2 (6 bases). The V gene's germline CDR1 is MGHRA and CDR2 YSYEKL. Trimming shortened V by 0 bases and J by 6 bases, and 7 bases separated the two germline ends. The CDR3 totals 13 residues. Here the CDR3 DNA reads TGCGCCAGCAGCCAAGATCGGGGGGATACGCAGTATTTT. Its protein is CASSQDRGDTQYF.

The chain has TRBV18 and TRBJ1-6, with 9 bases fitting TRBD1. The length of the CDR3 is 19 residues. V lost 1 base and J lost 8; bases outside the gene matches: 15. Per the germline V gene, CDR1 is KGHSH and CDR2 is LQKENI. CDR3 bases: TGTGCCAGCTCACCACAGTCCCCAGGCCTGGACAGGGGTGATTCACCCCTCCACTTT. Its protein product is CASSPQSPGLDRGDSPLHF.

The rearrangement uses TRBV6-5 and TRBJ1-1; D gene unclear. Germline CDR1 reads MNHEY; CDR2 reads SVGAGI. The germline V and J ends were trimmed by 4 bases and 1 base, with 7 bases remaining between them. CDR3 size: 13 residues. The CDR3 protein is CASSWASNTEAFF. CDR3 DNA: TGTGCCAGCAGTTGGGCCTCGAACACTGAAGCTTTCTTT.

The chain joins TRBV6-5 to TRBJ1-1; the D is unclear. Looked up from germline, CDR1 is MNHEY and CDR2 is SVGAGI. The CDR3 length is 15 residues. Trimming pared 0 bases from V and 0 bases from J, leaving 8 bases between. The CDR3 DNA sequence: TGTGCCAGCAGTTACTCCGAAGCCATGAACACTGAAGCTTTCTTT. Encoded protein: CASSYSEAMNTEAFF.

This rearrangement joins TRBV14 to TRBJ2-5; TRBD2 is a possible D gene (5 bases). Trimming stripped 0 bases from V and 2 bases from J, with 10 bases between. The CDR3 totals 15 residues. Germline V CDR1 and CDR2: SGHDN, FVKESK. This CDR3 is CASSQDVRDQETQYF. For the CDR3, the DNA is TGTGCCAGCAGCCAAGACGTCCGGGATCAAGAGACCCAGTACTTC.

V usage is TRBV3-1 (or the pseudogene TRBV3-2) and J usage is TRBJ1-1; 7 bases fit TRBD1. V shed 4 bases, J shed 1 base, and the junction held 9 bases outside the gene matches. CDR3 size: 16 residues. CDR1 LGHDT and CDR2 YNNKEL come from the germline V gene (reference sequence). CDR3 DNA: TGTGCCAGCAGCCCAACCTTCCAGGGGGGGAACACTGAAGCTTTCTTT. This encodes CASSPTFQGGNTEAFF.

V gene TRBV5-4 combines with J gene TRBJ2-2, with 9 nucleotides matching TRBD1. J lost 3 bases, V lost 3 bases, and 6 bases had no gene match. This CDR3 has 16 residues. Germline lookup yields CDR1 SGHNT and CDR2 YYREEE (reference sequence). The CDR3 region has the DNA TGTGCCAGCAGCTCGACAGGGGGTAAGGACACCGGGGAGCTGTTTTTT. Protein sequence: CASSSTGGKDTGELFF. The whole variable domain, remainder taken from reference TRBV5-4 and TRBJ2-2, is ETGVTQSPTHLIKTRGQQVTLRCSSQSGHNTVSWYQQALGQGPQFIFQYYREEENGRGNFPPRFSGLQFPNYSSELNVNALELDDSALYLCASSSTGGKDTGELFFGEGSRLTVL.

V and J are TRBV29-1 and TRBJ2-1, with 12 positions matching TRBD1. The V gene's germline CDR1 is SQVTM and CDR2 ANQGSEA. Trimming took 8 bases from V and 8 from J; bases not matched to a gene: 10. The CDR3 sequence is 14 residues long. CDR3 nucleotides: TGCAGCTCACGGGACAGGGGGCGCGACGATGAGCAGTTCTTC. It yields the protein CSSRDRGRDDEQFF.

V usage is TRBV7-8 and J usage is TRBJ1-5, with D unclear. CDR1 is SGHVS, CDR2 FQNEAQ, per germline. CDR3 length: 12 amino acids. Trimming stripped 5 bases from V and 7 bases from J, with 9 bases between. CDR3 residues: CASSRTEQPQHF. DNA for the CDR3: TGTGCCAGCAGCCGAACGGAGCAGCCCCAGCATTTT.

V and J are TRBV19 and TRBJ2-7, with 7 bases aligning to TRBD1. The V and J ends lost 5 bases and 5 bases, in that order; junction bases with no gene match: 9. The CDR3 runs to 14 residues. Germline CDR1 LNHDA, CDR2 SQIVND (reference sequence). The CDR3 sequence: CASSGDRESNEQYF. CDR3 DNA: TGTGCCAGTAGTGGAGACAGGGAGTCCAACGAGCAGTACTTC. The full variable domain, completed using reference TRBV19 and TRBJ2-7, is DGGITQSPKYLFRKEGQNVTLSCEQNLNHDAMYWYRQDPGQGLRLIYYSQIVNDFQKGDIAEGYSVSREKKESFPLTVTSAQKNPTAFYLCASSGDRESNEQYFGPGTRLTVT.

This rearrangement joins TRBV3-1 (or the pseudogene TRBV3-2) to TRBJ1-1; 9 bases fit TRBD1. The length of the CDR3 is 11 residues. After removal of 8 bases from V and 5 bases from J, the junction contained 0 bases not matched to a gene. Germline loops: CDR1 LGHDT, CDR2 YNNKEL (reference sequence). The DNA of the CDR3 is TGTGCCAGCGGACAGGGGACTGAAGCTTTCTTT. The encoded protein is CASGQGTEAFF.

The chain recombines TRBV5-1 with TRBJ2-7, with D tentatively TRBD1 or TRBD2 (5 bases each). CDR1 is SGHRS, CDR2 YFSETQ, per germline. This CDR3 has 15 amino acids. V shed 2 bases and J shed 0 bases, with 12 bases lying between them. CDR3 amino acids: CASSFRDGGSYEQYF. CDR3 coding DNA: TGCGCCAGCAGCTTCCGGGACGGAGGCTCCTACGAGCAGTACTTC.

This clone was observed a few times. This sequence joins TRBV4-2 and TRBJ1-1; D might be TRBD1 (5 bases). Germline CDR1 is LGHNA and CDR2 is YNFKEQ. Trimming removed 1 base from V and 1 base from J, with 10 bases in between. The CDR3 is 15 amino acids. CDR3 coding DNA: TGTGCCAGCAGCCAAGGTGAGGGACCGAACACTGAAGCTTTCTTT. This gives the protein CASSQGEGPNTEAFF.

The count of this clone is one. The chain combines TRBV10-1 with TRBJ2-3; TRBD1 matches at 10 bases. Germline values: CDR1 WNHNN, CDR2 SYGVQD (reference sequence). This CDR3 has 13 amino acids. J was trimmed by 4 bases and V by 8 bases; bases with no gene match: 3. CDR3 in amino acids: CASGGQGADTQYF. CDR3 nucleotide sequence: TGCGCCAGCGGTGGACAGGGGGCAGATACGCAGTATTTT.

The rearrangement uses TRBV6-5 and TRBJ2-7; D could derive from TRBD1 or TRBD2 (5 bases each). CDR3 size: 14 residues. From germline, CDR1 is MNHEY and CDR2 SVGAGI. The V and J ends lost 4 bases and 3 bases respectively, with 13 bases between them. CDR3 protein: CASSSTRDHYEQYF. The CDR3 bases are TGTGCCAGCAGTTCAACCCGGGACCACTACGAGCAGTACTTC.

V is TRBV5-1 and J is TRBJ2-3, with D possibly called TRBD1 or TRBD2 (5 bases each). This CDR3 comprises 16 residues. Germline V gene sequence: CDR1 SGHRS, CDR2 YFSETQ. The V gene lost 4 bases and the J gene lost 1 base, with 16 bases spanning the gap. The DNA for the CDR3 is TGCGCCAGCAGCGTAGGGACGGAACTTCGCACAGATACGCAGTATTTT. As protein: CASSVGTELRTDTQYF.

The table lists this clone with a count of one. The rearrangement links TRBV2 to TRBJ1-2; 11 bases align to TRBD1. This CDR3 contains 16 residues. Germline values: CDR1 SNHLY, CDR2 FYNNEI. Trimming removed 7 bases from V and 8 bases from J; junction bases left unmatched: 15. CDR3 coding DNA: TGTGCCAGCAACCGGGACAGGGGGGCCTATTTGAGGGGCTACACCTTC. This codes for CASNRDRGAYLRGYTF. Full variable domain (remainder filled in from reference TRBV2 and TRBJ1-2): EPEVTQTPSHQVTQMGQEVILRCVPISNHLYFYWYRQILGQKVEFLVSFYNNEISEKSEIFDDQFSVERPDGSNFTLKIRSTKLEDSAMYFCASNRDRGAYLRGYTFGSGTRLTVV.

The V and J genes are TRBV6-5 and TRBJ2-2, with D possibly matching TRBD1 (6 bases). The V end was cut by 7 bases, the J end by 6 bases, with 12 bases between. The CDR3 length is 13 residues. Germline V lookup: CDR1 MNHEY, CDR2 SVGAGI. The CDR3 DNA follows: TGTGCCAGCACCGGGACACACGCCGGGGAGCTGTTTTTT. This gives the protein CASTGTHAGELFF.

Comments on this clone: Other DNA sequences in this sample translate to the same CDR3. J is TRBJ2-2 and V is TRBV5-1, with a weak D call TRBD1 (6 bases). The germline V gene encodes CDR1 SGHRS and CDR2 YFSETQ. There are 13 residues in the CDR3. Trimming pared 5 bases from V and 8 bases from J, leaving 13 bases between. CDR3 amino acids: CASRPTGWGELFF. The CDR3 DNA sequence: TGCGCCAGCAGGCCGACAGGTTGGGGGGAGCTGTTTTTT.

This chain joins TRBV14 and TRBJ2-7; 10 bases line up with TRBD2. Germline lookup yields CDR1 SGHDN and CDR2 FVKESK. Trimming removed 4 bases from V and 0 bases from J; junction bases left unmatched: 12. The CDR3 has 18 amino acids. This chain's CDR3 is CASSPFRGLAPSSYEQYF. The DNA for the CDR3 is TGTGCCAGCAGCCCCTTCCGGGGACTAGCGCCAAGCTCCTACGAGCAGTACTTC.

The DNA for the CDR3 is TGTGCCAGCAGCCAAGCTGACTCAGGATCTGAAGCTTTCTTT. Translated, it gives CASSQADSGSEAFF. The chain couples TRBV3-1 (or the pseudogene TRBV3-2) to TRBJ1-1; D not resolved. Germline V lookup: CDR1 LGHDT, CDR2 YNNKEL (reference sequence). The V end lost 1 base, the J end lost 6 bases, and 12 bases lay between the germline ends. The CDR3 extends over 14 amino acids.

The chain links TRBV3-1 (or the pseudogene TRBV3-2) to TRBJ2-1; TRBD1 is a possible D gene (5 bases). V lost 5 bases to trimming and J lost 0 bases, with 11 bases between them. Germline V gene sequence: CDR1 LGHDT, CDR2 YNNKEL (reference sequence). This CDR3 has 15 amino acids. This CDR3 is CASSAGQGSYNEQFF. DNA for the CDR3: TGTGCCAGCAGCGCCGGACAAGGCTCCTACAATGAGCAGTTCTTC.

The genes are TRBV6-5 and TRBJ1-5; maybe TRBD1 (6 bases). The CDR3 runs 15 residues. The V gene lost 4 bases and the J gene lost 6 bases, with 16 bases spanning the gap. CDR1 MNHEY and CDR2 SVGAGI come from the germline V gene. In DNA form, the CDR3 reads TGTGCCAGCAGTTCACAGGGCCTTGGGACTCAGCCCCAGCATTTT. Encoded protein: CASSSQGLGTQPQHF.

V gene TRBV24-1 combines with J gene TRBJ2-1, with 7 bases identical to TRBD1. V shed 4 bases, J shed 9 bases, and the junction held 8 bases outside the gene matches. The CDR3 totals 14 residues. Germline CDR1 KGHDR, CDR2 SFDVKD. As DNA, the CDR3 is TGTGCCACCAGTGAAGGACAGGTTAGGGGTGAGCAGTTCTTC. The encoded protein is CATSEGQVRGEQFF.

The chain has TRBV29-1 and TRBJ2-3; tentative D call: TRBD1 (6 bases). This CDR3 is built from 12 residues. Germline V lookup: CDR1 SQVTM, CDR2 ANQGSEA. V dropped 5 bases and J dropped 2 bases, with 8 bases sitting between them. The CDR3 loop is CSVRTVTDTQYF. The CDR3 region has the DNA TGCAGCGTTCGGACAGTCACAGATACGCAGTATTTT.

DNA for the CDR3: TGTGCCAGCAGCCTGCGCAGGGCGGCTAATGAAAAACTGTTTTTT. Its protein product is CASSLRRAANEKLFF. This chain joins TRBV4-2 and TRBJ1-4; D might be TRBD1 (5 bases). CDR1 and CDR2 (germline): LGHNA, YNFKEQ. V lost 4 bases and J 3 bases, leaving 12 bases between the germline ends. The CDR3 has 15 residues.

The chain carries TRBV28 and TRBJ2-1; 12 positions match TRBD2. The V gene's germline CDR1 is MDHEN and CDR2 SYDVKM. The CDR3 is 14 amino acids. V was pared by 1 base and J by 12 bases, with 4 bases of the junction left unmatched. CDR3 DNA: TGTGCCAGCAGTTTATCGACTAGCGGGGGATGGCAGTTCTTC. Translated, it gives CASSLSTSGGWQFF.

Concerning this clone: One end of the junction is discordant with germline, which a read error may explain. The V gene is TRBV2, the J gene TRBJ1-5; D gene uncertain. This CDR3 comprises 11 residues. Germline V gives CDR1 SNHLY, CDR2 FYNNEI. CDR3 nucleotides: TGTGCCAGCAGGGAAGATCAGCCCCAGCATTTT. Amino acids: CASREDQPQHF. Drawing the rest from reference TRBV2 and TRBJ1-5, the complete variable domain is EPEVTQTPSHQVTQMGQEVILRCVPISNHLYFYWYRQILGQKVEFLVSFYNNEISEKSEIFDDQFSVERPDGSNFTLKIRSTKLEDSAMYFCASREDQPQHFGDGTRLSIL.

The chain's CDR3 is CASSFGTGGVRTEAFF. The CDR3 DNA reads TGTGCCAGCAGTTTCGGGACAGGGGGTGTACGCACTGAAGCTTTCTTT. This sequence joins TRBV28 and TRBJ1-1; 11 bases are a match to TRBD1. There are 16 residues in the CDR3. The trim removed 3 bases at V and 4 bases at J, leaving 7 bases unmatched. Germline assignment: CDR1 MDHEN and CDR2 SYDVKM.

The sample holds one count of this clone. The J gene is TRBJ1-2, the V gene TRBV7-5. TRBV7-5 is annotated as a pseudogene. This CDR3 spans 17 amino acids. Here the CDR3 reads CARNRRGRAQFDYGYTF. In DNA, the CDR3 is TGTGCCAGAAACCGGCGGGGCAGGGCGCAGTTTGACTATGGCTACACCTTC.

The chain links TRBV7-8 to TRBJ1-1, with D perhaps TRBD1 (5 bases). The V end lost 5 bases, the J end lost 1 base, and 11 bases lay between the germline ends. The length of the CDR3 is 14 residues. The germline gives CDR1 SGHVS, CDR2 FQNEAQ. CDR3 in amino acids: CASSIDSENTEAFF. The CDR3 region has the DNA TGTGCCAGCAGCATTGACAGTGAGAACACTGAAGCTTTCTTT.

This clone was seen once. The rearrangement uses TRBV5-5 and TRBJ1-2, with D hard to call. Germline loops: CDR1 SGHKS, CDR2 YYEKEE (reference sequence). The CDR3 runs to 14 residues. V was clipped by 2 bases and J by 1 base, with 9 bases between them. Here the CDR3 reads CASSFQDGNYGYTF. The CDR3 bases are TGTGCCAGCAGCTTTCAGGACGGTAACTATGGCTACACCTTC.